Listed below are T cell receptor beta chains from one sample, sequenced in a study of blood T cells in healthy people across ages. TCRdb analysed the 5' RACE reads with MiXCR anew, one entry per CDR3 protein. The sample lists around 320,000 distinct CDR3 sequences, about 25% seen once, with approximately 29% in the top ten. Input material: blood. The receptors stem from a woman aged 70-85 years in good health. Both conserved end residues are part of each CDR3. Each record gives: V gene, J gene, D gene, clone size, CDR3 protein, CDR3 DNA. D genes are given only for firm matches. Clone size appears in some rows only: once, few, many, or a class for an expanded clone.

V: TRBV2
J: TRBJ1-5
D: -
size: -
CDR3: CASSDGDQPQHF
DNA: TGTGCCAGCAGTGACGGTGATCAGCCCCAGCATTTT

V: TRBV7-9
J: TRBJ2-2
D: TRBD2
size: -
CDR3: CASSGLAGVTGELFF
DNA: TGTGCCAGCAGCGGACTAGCGGGAGTCACCGGGGAGCTGTTTTTT

V: TRBV20-1
J: TRBJ2-1
D: -
size: -
CDR3: CSANGPPKNEQFF
DNA: TGCAGTGCTAACGGGCCCCCGAAAAATGAGCAGTTCTTC

V: TRBV5-6
J: TRBJ2-7
D: TRBD2
size: -
CDR3: CASSYGGGEQYF
DNA: TGTGCCAGCAGCTACGGGGGAGGGGAGCAGTACTTC

V: TRBV10-3
J: TRBJ2-7
D: TRBD2
size: many
CDR3: CAIRDTGGDYEQYF
DNA: TGTGCCATCCGGGATACGGGAGGGGACTACGAGCAGTACTTC

V: TRBV20-1
J: TRBJ2-2
D: TRBD2
size: -
CDR3: CSARDPVTSGRSNTGELFF
DNA: TGCAGTGCTAGAGATCCGGTGACTAGCGGGAGGTCGAACACCGGGGAGCTGTTTTTT

V: TRBV6-2/TRBV6-3
J: TRBJ2-1
D: TRBD2
size: -
CDR3: CASSYSPASGIYNEQFF
DNA: TGTGCCAGCAGTTACTCCCCGGCTAGCGGTATCTACAATGAGCAGTTCTTC

V: TRBV13
J: TRBJ2-7
D: TRBD2
size: few
CDR3: CASSSRLAETYEQYF
DNA: TGTGCCAGCAGCTCAAGACTAGCGGAGACCTACGAGCAGTACTTC

V: TRBV7-2
J: TRBJ2-4
D: -
size: -
CDR3: CASSLETALKNIQYF
DNA: TGTGCCAGCAGCTTGGAGACAGCTCTCAAAAACATTCAGTACTTC

V: TRBV28
J: TRBJ2-7
D: -
size: -
CDR3: CASSLAGPSSYEQYF
DNA: TGTGCCAGCAGTTTAGCGGGCCCTAGCTCCTACGAGCAGTACTTC

V: TRBV5-1
J: TRBJ1-5
D: -
size: once
CDR3: CASSRDGANQPQHF
DNA: TGCGCCAGCAGCCGGGACGGAGCGAATCAGCCCCAGCATTTT

V: TRBV6-1
J: TRBJ2-6
D: -
size: few
CDR3: CASSPEAARVLTF
DNA: TGTGCCAGCTCCCCAGAAGCGGCCAGAGTCCTGACTTTC

V: TRBV20-1
J: TRBJ2-1
D: TRBD2
size: -
CDR3: CSEPSGSGEQFF
DNA: TGCAGTGAGCCTAGCGGGAGTGGTGAGCAGTTCTTC

V: TRBV12-3/TRBV12-4
J: TRBJ2-2
D: -
size: few
CDR3: CASSLALATGELFF
DNA: TGTGCCAGCAGTTTAGCACTAGCTACCGGGGAGCTGTTTTTT

V: TRBV7-8
J: TRBJ2-1
D: TRBD1
size: -
CDR3: CASSIDRQGGEQFF
DNA: TGTGCCAGCAGTATAGATCGACAGGGCGGTGAGCAGTTCTTC

V: TRBV7-9
J: TRBJ2-3
D: -
size: -
CDR3: CASSLEIARSTDTQYF
DNA: TGTGCCAGCAGCTTAGAGATCGCCCGGAGCACAGATACGCAGTATTTT

V: TRBV28
J: TRBJ2-2
D: TRBD2
size: few
CDR3: CASTASGRASTGELFF
DNA: TGTGCCAGCACGGCTAGCGGGAGGGCCTCGACCGGGGAGCTGTTTTTT

V: TRBV7-9
J: TRBJ1-4
D: TRBD1
size: once
CDR3: CASRHRDSLNEKLFF
DNA: TGTGCCAGCAGACATCGGGACAGCCTTAATGAAAAACTGTTTTTT

V: TRBV20-1
J: TRBJ2-7
D: TRBD1
size: -
CDR3: CSATTQGREQYF
DNA: TGCAGTGCTACCACACAGGGGCGGGAGCAGTACTTC

V: TRBV20-1
J: TRBJ2-7
D: TRBD1
size: -
CDR3: CSAETGDGYEQYF
DNA: TGCAGTGCCGAAACAGGGGACGGCTACGAGCAGTACTTC

V: TRBV6-1
J: TRBJ2-7
D: TRBD1
size: -
CDR3: CASIPGTGKGLSYEQYF
DNA: TGTGCCAGCATCCCGGGGACAGGGAAGGGCCTCTCCTACGAGCAGTACTTC

V: TRBV7-8
J: TRBJ2-2
D: TRBD2
size: few
CDR3: CASRGGVIDTGELFF
DNA: TGTGCCAGCAGGGGGGGGGTTATCGACACCGGGGAGCTGTTTTTT

V: TRBV4-3
J: TRBJ2-2
D: -
size: -
CDR3: CASSQRPLTNTGELFF
DNA: TGCGCCAGCAGCCAAAGGCCCCTTACGAACACCGGGGAGCTGTTTTTT

V: TRBV3-1
J: TRBJ2-1
D: TRBD2
size: few
CDR3: CASSQVGALAGLNNEQFF
DNA: TGTGCCAGCAGCCAAGTTGGGGCCCTAGCGGGGCTCAACAATGAGCAGTTCTTC

V: TRBV20-1
J: TRBJ2-5
D: TRBD2
size: -
CDR3: CSGKASGRALGQETQYF
DNA: TGCAGTGGGAAGGCTAGCGGGAGGGCCCTCGGGCAAGAGACCCAGTACTTC

V: TRBV2
J: TRBJ1-5
D: -
size: -
CDR3: CASSVGSNQPQHF
DNA: TGTGCCAGCAGTGTCGGTAGCAATCAGCCCCAGCATTTT

V: TRBV29-1
J: TRBJ2-7
D: TRBD1
size: -
CDR3: CSVALTGSPYEQYF
DNA: TGCAGCGTCGCCTTGACAGGGAGCCCCTACGAGCAGTACTTC

V: TRBV6-1
J: TRBJ2-1
D: TRBD1
size: many
CDR3: CASSLGTGFINSYNEQFF
DNA: TGTGCCAGCAGTCTCGGGACAGGGTTTATTAACTCCTACAATGAGCAGTTCTTC

V: TRBV12-3/TRBV12-4
J: TRBJ1-2
D: -
size: -
CDR3: CASSFSKPYGYTF
DNA: TGTGCCAGCAGTTTTAGCAAACCCTATGGCTACACCTTC

V: TRBV6-2/TRBV6-3
J: TRBJ2-5
D: -
size: -
CDR3: CASSYRVDLNQETQYF
DNA: TGTGCCAGCAGTTACAGGGTCGACTTGAACCAAGAGACCCAGTACTTC

V: TRBV28
J: TRBJ2-2
D: TRBD2
size: -
CDR3: CASSSRTSGRAGELFF
DNA: TGTGCCAGCAGTTCGAGGACTAGCGGGAGGGCCGGGGAGCTGTTTTTT

V: TRBV2
J: TRBJ2-1
D: TRBD1
size: few
CDR3: CASRPGQGIEQFF
DNA: TGTGCCAGCAGACCGGGACAGGGGATTGAGCAGTTCTTC

V: TRBV9
J: TRBJ1-6
D: -
size: -
CDR3: CASSPSVGGADNSPLHF
DNA: TGTGCCAGCAGCCCATCGGTTGGGGGTGCGGATAATTCACCCCTCCACTTT

V: TRBV20-1
J: TRBJ2-5
D: TRBD1
size: few
CDR3: CSARESRGLRETQYF
DNA: TGCAGTGCTAGAGAGAGTAGGGGGCTCCGGGAGACCCAGTACTTC

V: TRBV20-1
J: TRBJ2-4
D: TRBD2
size: few
CDR3: CSARDKSSGSAIQYF
DNA: TGCAGTGCTAGAGATAAGAGTAGCGGGAGTGCCATTCAGTACTTC

V: TRBV29-1
J: TRBJ2-5
D: -
size: -
CDR3: CSAMRGGDETQYF
DNA: TGCAGCGCCATGAGGGGGGGCGATGAGACCCAGTACTTC

V: TRBV2
J: TRBJ2-5
D: -
size: many
CDR3: CASNREIEETQYF
DNA: TGTGCCAGTAATCGGGAGATCGAAGAGACCCAGTACTTC

V: TRBV11-2
J: TRBJ2-7
D: -
size: few
CDR3: CAGSLGRQNHEQYF
DNA: TGTGCCGGCAGCTTGGGTAGGCAGAACCACGAGCAGTACTTC

V: TRBV7-2
J: TRBJ1-3
D: -
size: -
CDR3: CASSPQGFNTIYF
DNA: TGTGCCAGCAGCCCGCAGGGTTTCAACACCATATATTTT

V: TRBV7-9
J: TRBJ1-6
D: -
size: -
CDR3: CASSLDGANSPLHF
DNA: TGTGCCAGCAGCTTAGACGGGGCCAATTCACCCCTCCACTTT

V: TRBV7-3
J: TRBJ2-7
D: TRBD2
size: -
CDR3: CASSLLAESSYEQYF
DNA: TGTGCCAGCAGCTTGCTAGCGGAAAGCTCCTACGAGCAGTACTTC

V: TRBV7-9
J: TRBJ1-1
D: -
size: few
CDR3: CASSQGGGNTEAFF
DNA: TGTGCCAGCAGCCAGGGCGGGGGGAACACTGAAGCTTTCTTT

V: TRBV5-1
J: TRBJ2-5
D: -
size: many
CDR3: CASSLPGTQETQYF
DNA: TGCGCCAGCAGCTTGCCCGGAACCCAAGAGACCCAGTACTTC

V: TRBV29-1
J: TRBJ1-4
D: -
size: -
CDR3: CSVEDSVYGEKLFF
DNA: TGCAGCGTTGAAGATTCCGTTTACGGAGAAAAACTGTTTTTT

V: TRBV18
J: TRBJ2-7
D: -
size: few
CDR3: CASSHSDGGYEQYF
DNA: TGTGCCAGCTCACATTCGGACGGAGGCTACGAGCAGTACTTC

V: TRBV7-3
J: TRBJ2-4
D: -
size: few
CDR3: CASSLSPANIQYF
DNA: TGTGCCAGCAGCTTATCTCCGGCGAACATTCAGTACTTC

V: TRBV7-2
J: TRBJ1-2
D: -
size: -
CDR3: CASSYLRTDGYTF
DNA: TGTGCCAGCAGCTATCTTAGGACAGATGGCTACACCTTC

V: TRBV20-1
J: TRBJ2-2
D: TRBD2
size: -
CDR3: CSARRPGTSGVTGELFF
DNA: TGCAGTGCTAGACGCCCCGGGACTAGCGGCGTCACCGGGGAGCTGTTTTTT

V: TRBV6-2/TRBV6-3
J: TRBJ2-4
D: -
size: few
CDR3: CASSNSGIQNIQYF
DNA: TGTGCCAGCAGTAACTCAGGGATCCAAAACATTCAGTACTTC

V: TRBV12-3/TRBV12-4
J: TRBJ2-7
D: -
size: -
CDR3: CASSLIGSPYEQYF
DNA: TGTGCCAGCAGTTTAATCGGGTCCCCCTACGAGCAGTACTTC